The rows below give T cell receptor beta chains drawn from one sample of a study of shared clonotypes between healthy human individuals. Sequenced by immunoSEQ multiplex PCR; TCRdb stores in-frame clones only, minus some. Among 2 million to 2.5 million clones, 85% to 95% were seen once, and the ten largest hold more than 0.1%. Sequenced sample: naive CD4+ T cells sorted from blood. The source is a man aged 18 to 29 in good health. CDR3s include the opening cysteine and the closing phenylalanine or tryptophan. Fields, in order: clone size, CDR3 length, D gene, V gene, J gene, CDR3 DNA, CDR3 protein. The D gene is left open where the match is weak. Clone size is given for some rows only: seen once, a few or many times, or a class if the clone is expanded.

clone_size: NA
cdr3_length: 13
d_call: TRBD1
v_call: TRBV19
j_call: TRBJ1-1
cdr3_nt: TGTGCCGAGCCGGACAGGCCGAACACTGAAGCTTTCTTT
cdr3_aa: CAEPDRPNTEAFF

clone_size: NA
cdr3_length: 14
d_call: NA
v_call: TRBV6-6
j_call: TRBJ2-7
cdr3_nt: TGTGCCAGTATGTCCCCGGGGGGCTCTTACGAGCAGTACTTC
cdr3_aa: CASMSPGGSYEQYF

clone_size: NA
cdr3_length: 16
d_call: NA
v_call: TRBV15
j_call: TRBJ2-1
cdr3_nt: TGTGCCACCAGCAGTAAACCGGGACATACCTACAATGAGCAGTTCTTC
cdr3_aa: CATSSKPGHTYNEQFF

clone_size: NA
cdr3_length: 14
d_call: TRBD2
v_call: TRBV28
j_call: TRBJ2-2
cdr3_nt: TGTGCCAGCCGCCCGGGACTAGTTACCGGGGAGCTGTTTTTT
cdr3_aa: CASRPGLVTGELFF

clone_size: NA
cdr3_length: 15
d_call: TRBD1
v_call: TRBV5-1
j_call: TRBJ1-1
cdr3_nt: TGCGCCAGCAGCTTGGCTGTGGGGACAGGCGCTGAAGCTTTCTTT
cdr3_aa: CASSLAVGTGAEAFF

clone_size: NA
cdr3_length: 16
d_call: TRBD1
v_call: TRBV5-1
j_call: TRBJ1-6
cdr3_nt: TGCGCCAGCAGCACGGCGGGACAGGGGATCAATTCACCCCTCCACTTT
cdr3_aa: CASSTAGQGINSPLHF

clone_size: NA
cdr3_length: 15
d_call: NA
v_call: TRBV5-4
j_call: TRBJ2-3
cdr3_nt: TGTGCCAGCAGCTTGGATTGGGTCGGCACAGATACGCAGTATTTT
cdr3_aa: CASSLDWVGTDTQYF

clone_size: NA
cdr3_length: 15
d_call: NA
v_call: TRBV30
j_call: TRBJ2-2
cdr3_nt: TGTGCCTGGAGGGAGGTAGACCAAGAAACCGGGGAGCTGTTTTTT
cdr3_aa: CAWREVDQETGELFF

clone_size: NA
cdr3_length: 17
d_call: TRBD2
v_call: TRBV7-9
j_call: TRBJ2-2
cdr3_nt: TGTGCCAGCAGCTCCAGGAGGACTAGCGTAAAACCCGGGGAGCTGTTTTTT
cdr3_aa: CASSSRRTSVKPGELFF

clone_size: NA
cdr3_length: 14
d_call: NA
v_call: TRBV4-1
j_call: TRBJ1-1
cdr3_nt: TGCGCCAGCAGCCAAGACCCTGTTGACAGAGAAGCTTTCTTT
cdr3_aa: CASSQDPVDREAFF

clone_size: once
cdr3_length: 14
d_call: TRBD1
v_call: TRBV28
j_call: TRBJ2-7
cdr3_nt: TGTGCCAGCAGTTTATCCGGGACAGGGAACGAGCAGTACTTC
cdr3_aa: CASSLSGTGNEQYF

clone_size: NA
cdr3_length: 14
d_call: NA
v_call: TRBV6-5
j_call: TRBJ2-5
cdr3_nt: TGTGCCAGCAGTTTTGGGGGACTGGAAGAGACCCAGTACTTC
cdr3_aa: CASSFGGLEETQYF

clone_size: NA
cdr3_length: 13
d_call: TRBD1
v_call: TRBV18
j_call: TRBJ1-5
cdr3_nt: TGTGCCAGCTCACGGGACAGGGGTCAGCCCCAGCATTTT
cdr3_aa: CASSRDRGQPQHF

clone_size: NA
cdr3_length: 16
d_call: TRBD1
v_call: TRBV6-4
j_call: TRBJ1-2
cdr3_nt: TGTGCCAGCAGTGACTCTCGGTCGACAGGGGAATATGGCTACACCTTC
cdr3_aa: CASSDSRSTGEYGYTF

clone_size: NA
cdr3_length: 17
d_call: NA
v_call: TRBV10-1
j_call: TRBJ2-2
cdr3_nt: TGCGCCAGCAATGGAAGAAAACTAGCTGAGAACACCGGGGAGCTGTTTTTT
cdr3_aa: CASNGRKLAENTGELFF

clone_size: NA
cdr3_length: 14
d_call: TRBD1
v_call: TRBV5-4
j_call: TRBJ2-5
cdr3_nt: TGTGCCAGCAGCTCGACAGGGGGCTCAGAGACCCAGTACTTC
cdr3_aa: CASSSTGGSETQYF

clone_size: NA
cdr3_length: 13
d_call: NA
v_call: TRBV7-9
j_call: TRBJ2-5
cdr3_nt: TGTGCCAGCAGCTTCCGATCTCTCGAGACCCAGTACTTC
cdr3_aa: CASSFRSLETQYF

clone_size: NA
cdr3_length: 15
d_call: TRBD1
v_call: TRBV11-2
j_call: TRBJ2-1
cdr3_nt: TGTGCCAGCAGCTTAGGACAAGGACAGGGGAATGAGCAGTTCTTC
cdr3_aa: CASSLGQGQGNEQFF

clone_size: NA
cdr3_length: 17
d_call: NA
v_call: TRBV19
j_call: TRBJ1-5
cdr3_nt: TGTGCCAGTAGTATCCCTACAGGCGGTTATAGCAATCAGCCCCAGCATTTT
cdr3_aa: CASSIPTGGYSNQPQHF

clone_size: once
cdr3_length: 11
d_call: NA
v_call: TRBV7-6
j_call: TRBJ2-7
cdr3_nt: TGTGCCAGCAGCATGACTGGCGAGCAGTACTTC
cdr3_aa: CASSMTGEQYF

clone_size: once
cdr3_length: 15
d_call: NA
v_call: TRBV7-7
j_call: TRBJ2-2
cdr3_nt: TGTGCTAGCAGCCCCTCGACTGGGAACACCGGGGAGCTGTTTTTT
cdr3_aa: CASSPSTGNTGELFF

clone_size: NA
cdr3_length: 13
d_call: NA
v_call: TRBV30
j_call: TRBJ2-2
cdr3_nt: TGTGCCTGGAGCCGCTCACGGGCCGGGGAGCTGTTTTTT
cdr3_aa: CAWSRSRAGELFF

clone_size: NA
cdr3_length: 14
d_call: TRBD1
v_call: TRBV6-5
j_call: TRBJ1-3
cdr3_nt: TGTGCCAGCAGTTACGGGACAGGTGGAAACACCATATATTTT
cdr3_aa: CASSYGTGGNTIYF

clone_size: NA
cdr3_length: 13
d_call: TRBD1
v_call: TRBV11-2
j_call: TRBJ1-4
cdr3_nt: TGTGCCAGCGGACAGGGGGCGATTGAAAAACTGTTTTTT
cdr3_aa: CASGQGAIEKLFF

clone_size: NA
cdr3_length: 13
d_call: NA
v_call: TRBV30
j_call: TRBJ2-7
cdr3_nt: TGTGCCTGGAGCCCCAGGGACCCGGACGAGCAGTACTTC
cdr3_aa: CAWSPRDPDEQYF

clone_size: NA
cdr3_length: 13
d_call: NA
v_call: TRBV6-1
j_call: TRBJ1-5
cdr3_nt: TGTGCCAGCAGTGCTGTAAGCAATCAGCCCCAGCATTTT
cdr3_aa: CASSAVSNQPQHF

clone_size: NA
cdr3_length: 16
d_call: NA
v_call: TRBV5-1
j_call: TRBJ2-5
cdr3_nt: TGCGCCAGCAGCTTGGGGGCGAAAGACGTTGGGGAGACCCAGTACTTC
cdr3_aa: CASSLGAKDVGETQYF

clone_size: NA
cdr3_length: 13
d_call: NA
v_call: TRBV27
j_call: TRBJ2-5
cdr3_nt: TGTGCCACCGGAGGTTTAGTCCAAGAGACCCAGTACTTC
cdr3_aa: CATGGLVQETQYF

clone_size: NA
cdr3_length: 14
d_call: NA
v_call: TRBV15
j_call: TRBJ2-5
cdr3_nt: TGTGCCACCAGCAGAGGGGACTTCCAAGAGACCCAGTACTTC
cdr3_aa: CATSRGDFQETQYF

clone_size: NA
cdr3_length: 15
d_call: NA
v_call: TRBV2
j_call: TRBJ2-4
cdr3_nt: TGTGCCAGCCTTGAGGGGGGCCATGCCAAAAACATTCAGTACTTC
cdr3_aa: CASLEGGHAKNIQYF

clone_size: once
cdr3_length: 13
d_call: TRBD1
v_call: TRBV7-9
j_call: TRBJ1-6
cdr3_nt: TGTGCCAGCAGCCAGGGGGAACCTTCACCCCTCCACTTT
cdr3_aa: CASSQGEPSPLHF

clone_size: NA
cdr3_length: 15
d_call: TRBD1
v_call: TRBV7-9
j_call: TRBJ1-4
cdr3_nt: TGTGCCAGCAGCGCCCGACAGGGGCAGAGAGAAAAACTGTTTTTT
cdr3_aa: CASSARQGQREKLFF

clone_size: once
cdr3_length: 15
d_call: NA
v_call: TRBV11-2
j_call: TRBJ2-5
cdr3_nt: TGTGCCAGCCGCTTCTTGGGATCGAGGGGAGAGACCCAGTACTTC
cdr3_aa: CASRFLGSRGETQYF

clone_size: NA
cdr3_length: 11
d_call: NA
v_call: TRBV2
j_call: TRBJ1-2
cdr3_nt: TGTGCCAGCAGAAACGGCTATGGCTACACCTTC
cdr3_aa: CASRNGYGYTF

clone_size: NA
cdr3_length: 14
d_call: TRBD2
v_call: TRBV4-2
j_call: TRBJ2-5
cdr3_nt: TGTGCCAGCAGCGCGGGGGGGCTACAAGAGACCCAGTACTTC
cdr3_aa: CASSAGGLQETQYF

clone_size: NA
cdr3_length: 13
d_call: NA
v_call: TRBV6-5
j_call: TRBJ1-2
cdr3_nt: TGTGCCAGCAGTTACTCGGGGGGGCAAGGCTACACCTTC
cdr3_aa: CASSYSGGQGYTF

clone_size: NA
cdr3_length: 15
d_call: TRBD1
v_call: TRBV2
j_call: TRBJ2-5
cdr3_nt: TGTGCCAGCAGAGTATCTTCAGGGGGCGCGGAGACCCAGTACTTC
cdr3_aa: CASRVSSGGAETQYF

clone_size: once
cdr3_length: 15
d_call: TRBD1
v_call: TRBV11-3
j_call: TRBJ1-6
cdr3_nt: TGTGCCAGCAGCTGGGCTGGGACAGGGGATTCACCCCTCCACTTT
cdr3_aa: CASSWAGTGDSPLHF

clone_size: NA
cdr3_length: 15
d_call: NA
v_call: TRBV6-6
j_call: TRBJ1-6
cdr3_nt: TGTGCCAGCAGCCCCCCGGGCAGGGAGGAATCACCCCTCCACTTT
cdr3_aa: CASSPPGREESPLHF

clone_size: NA
cdr3_length: 14
d_call: NA
v_call: TRBV7-2
j_call: TRBJ1-5
cdr3_nt: TGTGCCAGCAGCCGGGACAATTGGTCTCAGCCCCAGCATTTT
cdr3_aa: CASSRDNWSQPQHF

clone_size: NA
cdr3_length: 11
d_call: NA
v_call: TRBV20-1
j_call: TRBJ2-5
cdr3_nt: TGCAGTGCTAGAGGTAGTGAGACCCAGTACTTC
cdr3_aa: CSARGSETQYF

clone_size: NA
cdr3_length: 15
d_call: TRBD2
v_call: TRBV5-1
j_call: TRBJ2-3
cdr3_nt: TGCGCCAGCGCCCTTAGCGGGGGAAGCACAGATACGCAGTATTTT
cdr3_aa: CASALSGGSTDTQYF

clone_size: NA
cdr3_length: 14
d_call: TRBD1
v_call: TRBV6-6
j_call: TRBJ1-6
cdr3_nt: TGTGCCAGCATCAAACAGGGGGTAGTTTCACCCCTCCACTTT
cdr3_aa: CASIKQGVVSPLHF

clone_size: NA
cdr3_length: 15
d_call: TRBD2
v_call: TRBV18
j_call: TRBJ2-5
cdr3_nt: TGTGCCAGCTCCCGACTAGCGGGGGGGCGAGAGACCCAGTACTTC
cdr3_aa: CASSRLAGGRETQYF